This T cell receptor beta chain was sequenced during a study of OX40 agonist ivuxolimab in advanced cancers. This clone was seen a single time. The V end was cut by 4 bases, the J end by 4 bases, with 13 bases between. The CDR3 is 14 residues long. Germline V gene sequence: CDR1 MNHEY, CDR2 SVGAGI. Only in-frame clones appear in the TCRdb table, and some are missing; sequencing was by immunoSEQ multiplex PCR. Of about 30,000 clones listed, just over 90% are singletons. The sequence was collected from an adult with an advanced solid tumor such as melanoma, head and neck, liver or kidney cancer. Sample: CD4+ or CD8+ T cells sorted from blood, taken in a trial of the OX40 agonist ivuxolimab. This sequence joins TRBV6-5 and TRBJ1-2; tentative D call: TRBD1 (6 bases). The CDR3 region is CASSWGHQSYGYTF. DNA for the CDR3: TGTGCCAGCAGTTGGGGACACCAATCCTATGGCTACACCTTC.